This is a list of T cell receptor beta chains from one sample in a study of blood T cell repertoires in COVID-19. Only in-frame clones appear in the TCRdb table, and some are missing; sequencing was by immunoSEQ multiplex PCR. The sample has tens of thousands of clones, under 80% seen once. The sample taken for sequencing was peripheral blood. The receptors here all came from a man in his 70s with COVID-19, enrolled during active disease. The CDR3 runs from the conserved cysteine through the conserved F or W. D genes are given only for firm matches.

v_call: TRBV5-4; j_call: TRBJ2-7; d_call: TRBD2; cdr3_aa: CASSLEGGTSGRKNF
v_call: TRBV6-2/TRBV6-3; j_call: TRBJ2-7; d_call: -; cdr3_aa: CASSRLLHYEQYF
v_call: TRBV5-1; j_call: TRBJ2-2; d_call: TRBD2; cdr3_aa: CASSFWSGSTNTGELFF
v_call: TRBV4-3; j_call: TRBJ2-3; d_call: TRBD2; cdr3_aa: CASSQDWSGSADTQYF
v_call: TRBV28; j_call: TRBJ1-1; d_call: TRBD1; cdr3_aa: CASSLPTGNVNTEAFF
v_call: TRBV5-1; j_call: TRBJ2-3; d_call: TRBD1; cdr3_aa: CASSSTGGVRGDTQYF
v_call: TRBV7-9; j_call: TRBJ2-3; d_call: -; cdr3_aa: CASSLRQAADTQYF
v_call: TRBV4-3; j_call: TRBJ1-1; d_call: TRBD1; cdr3_aa: CASSQDRAGGAGEAFF
v_call: TRBV28; j_call: TRBJ2-5; d_call: -; cdr3_aa: CASSPLDSQETQYF
v_call: TRBV30; j_call: TRBJ2-3; d_call: -; cdr3_aa: CAWSAGDGDTQYF
v_call: TRBV11-3; j_call: TRBJ2-1; d_call: -; cdr3_aa: CASSLRVNYEQFF
v_call: TRBV7-2; j_call: TRBJ2-1; d_call: -; cdr3_aa: CASSLVGRANDYNEQFF
v_call: TRBV7-9; j_call: TRBJ2-7; d_call: -; cdr3_aa: CASRMGQNYEQYF
v_call: TRBV15; j_call: TRBJ1-5; d_call: -; cdr3_aa: CATSRDYAPGSDQPQHF
v_call: TRBV18; j_call: TRBJ2-1; d_call: TRBD2; cdr3_aa: CASSPSASGYNEQFF
v_call: TRBV6-2/TRBV6-3; j_call: TRBJ2-7; d_call: TRBD2; cdr3_aa: CASSRTSGVSYEQYF
v_call: TRBV5-4; j_call: TRBJ1-2; d_call: TRBD1; cdr3_aa: CASSLPGQGVYGYTF
v_call: TRBV30; j_call: TRBJ1-4; d_call: TRBD1; cdr3_aa: CAWSVRDRVIGKLFF
v_call: TRBV5-1; j_call: TRBJ2-7; d_call: TRBD2; cdr3_aa: CASSSRTSGSSSEQYF
v_call: TRBV6-6; j_call: TRBJ2-1; d_call: TRBD2; cdr3_aa: CASGGSGVSGSEQFF
v_call: TRBV18; j_call: TRBJ2-7; d_call: -; cdr3_aa: CASSPGPGGSYEQYF
v_call: TRBV20-1; j_call: TRBJ1-2; d_call: TRBD1; cdr3_aa: CSASGDRGDYGYTF
v_call: TRBV28; j_call: TRBJ2-1; d_call: TRBD2; cdr3_aa: CASRTSGGLYNEQFF
v_call: TRBV6-5; j_call: TRBJ2-1; d_call: -; cdr3_aa: CASSYSSAGEQFF
v_call: TRBV9; j_call: TRBJ2-7; d_call: -; cdr3_aa: CASSVNPQISYEQYF
v_call: TRBV7-2; j_call: TRBJ2-3; d_call: -; cdr3_aa: CASSLAVRKRATDTQYF
v_call: TRBV6-5; j_call: TRBJ2-3; d_call: -; cdr3_aa: CASSIAGAQTDTQYF
v_call: TRBV7-8; j_call: TRBJ1-5; d_call: -; cdr3_aa: CASSLGRGINSNQPQHF
v_call: TRBV5-1; j_call: TRBJ1-1; d_call: -; cdr3_aa: CASSLYYGDTEAFF
v_call: TRBV9; j_call: TRBJ2-2; d_call: -; cdr3_aa: CASSVRSSQNTGELFF
v_call: TRBV18; j_call: TRBJ1-4; d_call: -; cdr3_aa: CASSPQGDRLFF
v_call: TRBV7-2; j_call: TRBJ2-7; d_call: TRBD1; cdr3_aa: CASNSDLQGAEYF